These 14 T cell receptor beta chains came from one sample sequenced in a study of cytomegalovirus exposure and HLA in healthy donors. In the PCR, 60 Vbeta and 13 Jbeta primers were used. Clones were sequenced by immunoSEQ multiplex PCR, and TCRdb holds only the in-frame ones, with some missing. This sample's table has 140,000 to 150,000 clones. The sample was PBMCs. These receptors were taken from a male donor in good health and CMV-seronegative.

The chain recombines TRBV6-6 with TRBJ1-4, with D perhaps TRBD1 (5 bases). The germline V and J ends were trimmed by 6 bases and 7 bases, with 15 bases remaining between them. The CDR3 covers 14 residues. Germline loops: CDR1 MNHNY, CDR2 SVGAGI (reference sequence). CDR3 loop: CASRRQGIGEKLFF. The CDR3 DNA follows: TGTGCCAGCAGACGGCAGGGAATAGGTGAAAAACTGTTTTTT.

The genes are TRBV18 and TRBJ2-7; D is perhaps TRBD1 (5 bases). The germline V gene has CDR1 KGHSH and CDR2 LQKENI. Deletions cut 6 bases from V and 3 bases from J, with 9 bases between. This CDR3 contains 12 residues. CDR3 residues: CASSLDSYEQYF. In nucleotides, the CDR3 is TGTGCCAGCTCCTTAGACAGCTACGAGCAGTACTTC.

Remarks on this clone: An end of the junction does not agree with germline; a read error may underlie this. The gene calls are TRBV28 and TRBJ2-7; TRBD1 aligns across 7 bases. CDR3 length: 11 residues. From germline, CDR1 is MDHEN and CDR2 SYDVKM. The CDR3 nucleotides read TGTGCCAGCAGTTTAGGACAGGTGGTGGACTTC. Translated: CASSLGQVVDF.

The rearrangement links TRBV2 to TRBJ1-5; D not certain. Germline V gene data show CDR1 as SNHLY and CDR2 as FYNNEI. This CDR3 is 17 amino acids long. V was pared by 5 bases and J by 0 bases, with 17 bases between. The CDR3 coding sequence is TGTGCCAGCAGTCCCCGATACAGATTTAGTAGCAATCAGCCCCAGCATTTT. Translating gives CASSPRYRFSSNQPQHF.

V usage is TRBV29-1 and J usage is TRBJ2-4; 10 nucleotides align to TRBD1. Germline assignment: CDR1 SQVTM and CDR2 ANQGSEA. The CDR3 extends over 16 amino acids. The trim removed 6 bases at V and 3 bases at J, leaving 11 bases unmatched. Written as DNA, the CDR3 is TGCAGCGTGGCGACAGGGGGCGACGTGGACAAAAACATTCAGTACTTC. Its translation: CSVATGGDVDKNIQYF. Looking up the rest from reference TRBV29-1 and TRBJ2-4 gives the full variable domain: SAVISQKPSRDICQRGTSLTIQCQVDSQVTMMFWYRQQPGQSLTLIATANQGSEATYESGFVIDKFPISRPNLTFSTLTVSNMSPEDSSIYLCSVATGGDVDKNIQYFGAGTRLSVL.

This chain links TRBV19 with TRBJ2-7; perhaps TRBD2 as D (6 bases). The CDR3 loop spans 14 amino acids. The V end was cut by 2 bases, the J end by 0 bases, with 8 bases between. From germline, CDR1 is LNHDA and CDR2 SQIVND (reference sequence). CDR3: CASSIRESSYEQYF. CDR3 nucleotides: TGTGCCAGTAGTATACGGGAGAGCTCCTACGAGCAGTACTTC. The full variable domain, rest sourced from reference TRBV19 and TRBJ2-7, is DGGITQSPKYLFRKEGQNVTLSCEQNLNHDAMYWYRQDPGQGLRLIYYSQIVNDFQKGDIAEGYSVSREKKESFPLTVTSAQKNPTAFYLCASSIRESSYEQYFGPGTRLTVT.

V and J are TRBV19 and TRBJ1-1; TRBD1 matches at 8 bases. The germline V gene encodes CDR1 LNHDA and CDR2 SQIVND (reference sequence). V lost 6 bases and J lost 7; bases outside the gene matches: 10. This CDR3 is 14 amino acids long. In DNA, the CDR3 is TGTGCCAGTAGGTCGGACAGGGCCGGGGGTGAAGCTTTCTTT. This encodes CASRSDRAGGEAFF.

Details on this clone: Within the sample, other DNA sequences also encode this same CDR3. This sequence joins TRBV19 and TRBJ2-7; possible D gene TRBD1, 6 bases. The CDR3 has 12 amino acids. Trimming took 5 bases from V and 5 from J, leaving 10 bases between them. Germline lookup yields CDR1 LNHDA and CDR2 SQIVND (reference sequence). The CDR3 region has the DNA TGTGCCAGTAGTGCAGGGGTGAACGAGCAGTACTTC. The encoded protein is CASSAGVNEQYF.

The V call is TRBV7-9, the J call TRBJ1-5; D ambiguous. The germline gives CDR1 SEHNR, CDR2 FQNEAQ (reference sequence). With 6 bases removed from V and 8 bases from J, the gap between germline ends came to 14 bases. This CDR3 spans 13 amino acids. The chain's CDR3 is CASSPTGKEPQHF. Here the CDR3 DNA reads TGTGCCAGCAGTCCAACGGGGAAAGAGCCCCAGCATTTT.

The chain couples TRBV6-5 to TRBJ2-7; possibly TRBD2 for D (5 bases). Germline V gene lookup returns CDR1 MNHEY and CDR2 SVGAGI. V dropped 6 bases and J dropped 2 bases, with 17 bases sitting between them. This CDR3 contains 15 residues. As DNA, the CDR3 is TGTGCCAGCAGCCGCGGCCAGCGGACCCCCTACGAGCAGTACTTC. Protein: CASSRGQRTPYEQYF.

The J gene is TRBJ2-2, the V gene TRBV28; 11 nucleotides agree with TRBD2. Germline V CDR1 and CDR2: MDHEN, SYDVKM. The CDR3 consists of 15 residues. With V trimmed by 3 bases and J by 6 bases, 3 bases remained unmatched. DNA for the CDR3: TGTGCCAGCAGTTTGGGGGGACTAGCGGCCGGGGAGCTGTTTTTT. It specifies CASSLGGLAAGELFF.

The V and J genes are TRBV18 and TRBJ1-5; D is uncertain. The CDR3 has 14 amino acids. V lost 2 bases and J 9 bases, leaving 14 bases between the germline ends. Per germline, CDR1 KGHSH and CDR2 LQKENI. The CDR3 nucleotides read TGTGCCAGCTCACCAGACCTGGGAGCAGGGCCCCAGCATTTT. It specifies CASSPDLGAGPQHF.

The V and J genes are TRBV2 and TRBJ2-1, with 11 positions matching TRBD2. V gave up 5 bases and J gave up 10 bases; unmatched junction bases: 10. The CDR3 has 15 residues. Germline V lookup: CDR1 SNHLY, CDR2 FYNNEI. CDR3 DNA sequence: TGTGCCAGCAGTCAACCTAGCGGGGGGAGGGGCGAGCAGTTCTTC. Translating it yields CASSQPSGGRGEQFF.

The chain uses TRBV5-1 and TRBJ2-2; D not resolved. The ends were cut back, 4 bases at V and 2 bases at J, with 12 bases in the middle. Germline V gene sequence: CDR1 SGHRS, CDR2 YFSETQ. The CDR3 has 15 residues. The DNA for the CDR3 is TGCGCCAGCAGCCGCTCAGTAGCCAACACCGGGGAGCTGTTTTTT. It is translated as CASSRSVANTGELFF.